A single sample gave rise to the 9 T cell receptor beta chains below, sequenced in a study of CD4 and CD8 cells across lung adenocarcinoma regions. TCRdb used MiXCR to reprocess the PCR reads, holding one entry per CDR3 protein. The repertoire holds 15,000 to 20,000 distinct CDR3 sequences, with 50% as singletons. The material sequenced was CD8+ T cells from the margin of a lung tumor. All receptors come from a male donor with lung adenocarcinoma. The CD4 and CD8 labels of this study may be unreliable.

The chain couples TRBV10-3 to TRBJ1-1; D is unclear. V lost 2 bases, J lost 2 bases, and 12 bases lay in between. CDR1 and CDR2 (germline): ENHRY, SYGVKD. The CDR3 sequence is 15 residues long. The CDR3 spells CAISEIGLKNTEAFF. The CDR3 DNA reads as TGTGCCATCAGTGAGATCGGGCTCAAAAACACTGAAGCTTTCTTT.

The genes are TRBV10-3 and TRBJ2-7, with D unclear. Germline V gene data show CDR1 as ENHRY and CDR2 as SYGVKD. Trimming cost V 2 bases and J 0 bases, with 8 bases left between them. The CDR3 consists of 14 residues. CDR3 sequence reads: CAISETEHSYEQYF. The CDR3 DNA sequence: TGTGCCATCAGTGAGACAGAGCACTCCTACGAGCAGTACTTC.

This chain links TRBV10-2 with TRBJ2-5; the D gene is possibly TRBD2 (5 bases). With 8 bases removed from V and 3 bases from J, the gap between germline ends came to 10 bases. Germline loops: CDR1 WSHSY, CDR2 SAAADI. The CDR3 totals 12 residues. CDR3 DNA sequence: TGCGCCAGCGCGGACTTCGAAGAGACCCAGTACTTC. This translates into CASADFEETQYF.

A word on this clonotype: This may arise from a read error, as a much more abundant clone is one base away. The conserved phenylalanine or tryptophan is not found at the CDR3 terminus, so this likely reflects a read error. This chain uses TRBV10-1 with TRBJ2-1; D might be TRBD2 (5 bases). Near its end, the DNA agrees better with TRBJ2-5, so the J call may be wrong. Germline CDR1 and CDR2: WNHNN and SYGVQD (reference sequence). The CDR3 contains 14 residues. The CDR3 DNA follows: TGCGCCAGCAGTGAGTCCGGGGATACCGAGACCCAGTACTAC. It encodes CASSESGDTETQYY.

A few counts support this clonotype. The CDR3 loop reads CSADETANQETQYF. CDR3 nucleotide sequence: TGCAGTGCTGACGAGACCGCCAACCAAGAGACCCAGTACTTC. The rearrangement links TRBV20-1 to TRBJ2-5, with D uncertain. CDR3 length equals 14 residues. Trimming took off 5 bases at V and 0 bases at J, with 13 bases between the two ends. Germline CDR1 is DFQATT and CDR2 is SNEGSKA (reference sequence).

V gene TRBV6-5 combines with J gene TRBJ2-4; TRBD2 matches 7 bases. There are 14 residues in the CDR3. Germline CDR1 reads MNHEY; CDR2 reads SVGAGI. V was pared by 11 bases and J by 5 bases, with 12 bases of the junction left unmatched. CDR3 amino acids: CAAFPGGGENIQYF. The CDR3 DNA reads TGTGCCGCGTTCCCCGGGGGAGGGGAAAACATTCAGTACTTC.

The chain has TRBV14 and TRBJ2-1, with 9 bases matching TRBD1. There are 15 residues in the CDR3. After removal of 4 bases from V and 4 bases from J, the junction contained 5 bases not matched to a gene. CDR1 is SGHDN and CDR2 is FVKESK in the germline V gene. CDR3 bases: TGTGCCAGCAGCCGGACAGGGGCTCAATACAATGAGCAGTTCTTC. It yields the protein CASSRTGAQYNEQFF.

CDR3 in DNA: TGTGCCAGCAGCCAAGGGGGCGCGGTCCGCGAGCAGTTCTTC. This codes for CASSQGGAVREQFF. This chain connects TRBV3-1 to TRBJ2-1; D may be TRBD1 (5 bases). Trimming removed 1 base from V and 10 bases from J, with 14 bases in between. Looked up from germline, CDR1 is LGHDT and CDR2 is YNNKEL (reference sequence). The CDR3 is 14 residues long.

This chain uses TRBV6-1 with TRBJ2-4; tentatively, D is TRBD2 (7 bases). The V end was cut by 4 bases, the J end by 13 bases, with 29 bases between. CDR1 MNHNS and CDR2 SASEGT come from the germline V gene. The CDR3 consists of 17 residues. As DNA, the CDR3 is TGTGCCAGCAGTGGGGGGACTACCCCGGGGGCCAAAAACACGCAGTACTTC. Its protein product is CASSGGTTPGAKNTQYF.